Presented here are 27 T cell receptor beta chains from one specimen sequenced in a study of T-cell memory formation after mild COVID-19. Each CDR3 protein gets one entry after TCRdb re-called the 5' RACE reads with MiXCR. The sample includes tens of thousands of distinct CDR3 sequences, around an eighth of them seen just once. The sample comprised PBMCs or a T cell subset sorted from them (not recorded which). All receptors derive from an adult woman who had mild COVID-19 (a few samples of this study predate the infection). Cell type and time point are not known.

The J gene is TRBJ1-2, the V gene TRBV6-4, with a tentative D call TRBD1 (6 bases). This CDR3 contains 14 residues. With 7 bases removed from V and 2 bases from J, the gap between germline ends came to 14 bases. CDR1 and CDR2 from the germline V gene are MRHNA and SNTAGT. The CDR3 DNA follows: TGTGCCAGCACCCTGACAGGACACAACTATGGCTACACCTTC. Translation gives CASTLTGHNYGYTF.

The V call is TRBV7-6, the J call TRBJ2-5, with D uncertain. This CDR3 has 11 residues. Germline CDR1 is SGHVS and CDR2 is FNYEAQ. The V gene lost 5 bases and the J gene lost 0 bases, with 1 base spanning the gap. The CDR3 nucleotides are TGTGCCAGCAGCCACCAAGAGACCCAGTACTTC. Its translation is CASSHQETQYF.

This chain uses TRBV5-1 with TRBJ2-5; 9 bases map to TRBD1. Germline CDR1 and CDR2: SGHRS and YFSETQ. The junction had 5 bases not matched to a gene; V was cut back by 4 bases and J by 4 bases. The CDR3 totals 14 residues. CDR3 in DNA: TGCGCCAGCAGCCCGGGACAGGGTCCAGAGACCCAGTACTTC. It yields the protein CASSPGQGPETQYF.

As DNA, the CDR3 is TGCAGTGCTAGAGACCCACAGGAGTTAGCTAACTATGGCTACACCTTC. This codes for CSARDPQELANYGYTF. V is TRBV20-1 and J is TRBJ1-2; D perhaps matches TRBD1 (5 bases). The CDR3 length is 16 residues. CDR1 DFQATT and CDR2 SNEGSKA come from the germline V gene (reference sequence). Trimming left V 0 bases short and J 0 bases short, with 14 bases between.

This clonotype came up a few times. The V gene is TRBV20-1, the J gene TRBJ2-1, with D perhaps assigned TRBD1 or TRBD2 (6 bases each). The germline gives CDR1 DFQATT, CDR2 SNEGSKA (reference sequence). This CDR3 is 14 amino acids long. Trimming cost V 5 bases and J 4 bases, with 15 bases left between them. The CDR3 is CSARGTPEYNEQFF. The DNA for the CDR3 is TGCAGTGCTCGCGGGACACCTGAGTACAATGAGCAGTTCTTC.

This clonotype came up a few times. This sequence joins TRBV20-1 and TRBJ2-7; unclear D gene. The CDR3 has 11 residues. Germline loops: CDR1 DFQATT, CDR2 SNEGSKA (reference sequence). Trimming shortened V by 7 bases and J by 2 bases, and 9 bases separated the two germline ends. The CDR3 sequence: CSVLDTYEQYF. In DNA, the CDR3 is TGCAGTGTCCTAGACACCTACGAGCAGTACTTC.

There are many counts of this clonotype. The V gene is TRBV11-3, the J gene TRBJ2-7, with 10 bases aligning to TRBD1. This CDR3 is built from 16 residues. The germline V gene encodes CDR1 SGHNT and CDR2 YENEEA. V was pared by 9 bases and J by 3 bases, with 14 bases of the junction left unmatched. The CDR3 sequence is CAREFARDRGCYEQYF. CDR3 nucleotide sequence: TGTGCCAGGGAATTCGCCCGGGACAGGGGATGCTACGAGCAGTACTTC.

The chain recombines TRBV7-9 with TRBJ1-1; D unresolved. The CDR3 spans 14 residues. Trimming left V 0 bases short and J 5 bases short, with 10 bases between. From germline, CDR1 is SEHNR and CDR2 FQNEAQ (reference sequence). CDR3 bases: TGTGCCAGCAGCTTAGCGCCTGGGAGGACTGAAGCTTTCTTT. Translation gives CASSLAPGRTEAFF.

The CDR3 coding sequence is TGCGCCAGCAGTCGCGGCCAGGAGCGGTCACCCCTCCACTTT. This sequence encodes CASSRGQERSPLHF. This rearrangement joins TRBV4-1 to TRBJ1-6; D unclear. The CDR3 runs 14 residues. With 6 bases removed from V and 10 bases from J, the gap between germline ends came to 16 bases. Germline assignment: CDR1 MGHRA and CDR2 YSYEKL.

The table lists this clonotype with a few counts. The chain couples TRBV7-9 to TRBJ2-2; D gene uncertain. V was clipped by 4 bases and J by 6 bases, with 6 bases between them. The CDR3 runs 12 residues. Germline CDR1 reads SEHNR; CDR2 reads FQNEAQ (reference sequence). In DNA, the CDR3 is TGTGCCAGCAGCTCCTCCCCCGGGGAGCTGTTTTTT. Its protein is CASSSSPGELFF.

This clonotype was observed a handful of times. This chain connects TRBV7-9 to TRBJ2-7, with TRBD1 identical over 8 bases. V trimming: 5 bases; J trimming: 7 bases; junction bases outside the gene matches: 10. The CDR3 is made up of 14 amino acids. CDR1 and CDR2 (germline): SEHNR, FQNEAQ (reference sequence). The CDR3 region is CASSPRLTGEEQYF. DNA of the CDR3: TGTGCCAGCAGCCCTCGTCTGACAGGGGAAGAGCAGTACTTC.

This clonotype came up a few times. The chain combines TRBV12-3 or TRBV12-4 with TRBJ2-7; 11 bases match TRBD1. CDR3 length: 18 residues. J gave up 1 base and V 5 bases, and 13 bases lay outside the gene matches. CDR3 coding DNA: TGTGCCAGCAGTCCAACCCGGGACAGGGGGGCGAGATCCTACGAGCAGTACTTC. Its protein is CASSPTRDRGARSYEQYF.

This chain joins TRBV20-1 and TRBJ2-7; TRBD1 agrees at 9 bases. Germline CDR1 reads DFQATT; CDR2 reads SNEGSKA (reference sequence). The CDR3 spans 15 residues. Losses at the gene ends were 5 bases for V and 1 base for J; bases not matched to a gene: 9. CDR3 coding DNA: TGCAGTGCTCAAGTACCGGGACAGGGATCCTACGAGCAGTACTTC. Protein product: CSAQVPGQGSYEQYF.

This clonotype showed up just a few times. The chain uses TRBV3-1 and TRBJ2-7, with TRBD2 matching 11 bases. Germline V gives CDR1 LGHDT, CDR2 YNNKEL (reference sequence). V lost 2 bases, J lost 4 bases, and 4 bases stayed unmatched. The CDR3 has 15 amino acids. The CDR3 region has the DNA TGTGCCAGCAGCCAAATGACTAGCGGGGCTTACGAGCAGTACTTC. This encodes CASSQMTSGAYEQYF.

This clonotype has a handful of counts. The rearrangement joins TRBV5-6 to TRBJ2-3, with 8 bases lining up with TRBD2. The CDR3 consists of 15 residues. Germline V gives CDR1 SGHDT, CDR2 YYEEEE. The trim removed 0 bases at V and 4 bases at J, leaving 4 bases unmatched. The CDR3 here is CASSLASGGPDTQYF. In DNA, the CDR3 is TGTGCCAGCAGCTTGGCGTCGGGAGGGCCAGATACGCAGTATTTT.

This rearrangement joins TRBV15 to TRBJ2-7; D unclear. Germline V gene lookup returns CDR1 LNHNV and CDR2 YYDKDF (reference sequence). The length of the CDR3 is 13 residues. V lost 0 bases to trimming and J lost 6 bases, with 9 bases between them. The DNA for the CDR3 is TGTGCCACCAGCAGAGATGTGACAACCGAGCAGTACTTC. Its translation is CATSRDVTTEQYF. The full variable domain, with the rest looked up from reference TRBV15 and TRBJ2-7, is DAMVIQNPRYQVTQFGKPVTLSCSQTLNHNVMYWYQQKSSQAPKLLFHYYDKDFNNEADTPDNFQSRRPNTSFCFLDIRSPGLGDTAMYLCATSRDVTTEQYFGPGTRLTVT.

The chain combines TRBV5-1 with TRBJ2-7; D unresolved. Trimming removed 3 bases at V and 0 bases at J, with 4 bases between. Germline V lookup: CDR1 SGHRS, CDR2 YFSETQ. The CDR3 is 12 amino acids. The CDR3 loop is CASSWNSYEQYF. The CDR3 bases are TGCGCCAGCAGCTGGAACTCCTACGAGCAGTACTTC.

As concerns this clonotype: A read error may account for a junction end that differs from germline. The gene calls are TRBV7-6 and TRBJ2-1; 8 bases agree with TRBD2. The CDR3 sequence is 12 residues long. Germline values: CDR1 SGHVS, CDR2 FNYEAQ. The CDR3 DNA reads as TGTGCCAGCAGCTTAGCTCCGGGACTAGTCGACTTC. The encoded protein is CASSLAPGLVDF.

In this sample, this clonotype turned up a few times. This chain connects TRBV5-1 to TRBJ2-7; D is ambiguous. The CDR3 extends over 14 amino acids. Trimming pared 4 bases from V and 0 bases from J, leaving 11 bases between. The V gene's germline CDR1 is SGHRS and CDR2 YFSETQ. For the CDR3, the DNA is TGCGCCAGCAGCCTAGGAACGTACTCCTACGAGCAGTACTTC. Protein: CASSLGTYSYEQYF.

The chain couples TRBV20-1 to TRBJ1-1; the D is unclear. Germline V gene data show CDR1 as DFQATT and CDR2 as SNEGSKA (reference sequence). The CDR3 length is 13 residues. Trimming removed 2 bases at V and 0 bases at J, with 7 bases between. The CDR3 bases are TGCAGTGCTAGACCCCGGTTGAACACTGAAGCTTTCTTT. It codes for CSARPRLNTEAFF.

There are many counts of this clonotype. V is TRBV12-3 or TRBV12-4 and J is TRBJ2-3, with TRBD2 matching over 11 bases. V shed 6 bases, J shed 4 bases, and the junction held 6 bases outside the gene matches. The length of the CDR3 is 15 residues. CDR3 coding DNA: TGTGCCAGCAGCTTGGGACTAGCGGCTTCAGATACGCAGTATTTT. It translates to CASSLGLAASDTQYF.

At least ten counts were recorded for this clonotype. This sequence joins TRBV29-1 and TRBJ2-1, with D maybe TRBD2 (5 bases). V was trimmed by 7 bases and J by 1 base, leaving 8 bases between them. CDR1 SQVTM and CDR2 ANQGSEA come from the germline V gene. CDR3 size: 12 residues. For the CDR3, the DNA is TGCAGCGCACGGGAATCCTACAATGAGCAGTTCTTC. Translated, it gives CSARESYNEQFF.

The J gene is TRBJ2-3, the V gene TRBV24-1, with 7 positions matching TRBD2. With V trimmed by 8 bases and J by 4 bases, 14 bases remained unmatched. Germline V lookup: CDR1 KGHDR, CDR2 SFDVKD. The CDR3 consists of 16 residues. CDR3 nucleotide sequence: TGTGCCACCACTAGCGGAAGCGGGACTTTTGCAGATACGCAGTATTTT. This gives the protein CATTSGSGTFADTQYF.

This clonotype was detected only a few times. This sequence joins TRBV5-6 and TRBJ2-1, with a tentative D call TRBD1 (6 bases). V was clipped by 2 bases and J by 5 bases, with 14 bases between them. In germline, CDR1 is SGHDT, CDR2 YYEEEE. The CDR3 is 15 residues long. For the CDR3, the DNA is TGTGCCAGCAGCTTAAGGGGGATGGGGGACAATGAGCAGTTCTTC. The encoded protein is CASSLRGMGDNEQFF.

CDR3 in amino acids: CSARDRSSGTAYEQYF. As DNA, the CDR3 is TGCAGTGCTAGAGATAGATCTTCCGGGACAGCGTACGAGCAGTACTTC. J is TRBJ2-7 and V is TRBV20-1; 7 bases match TRBD1. There are 16 residues in the CDR3. The junction had 12 bases not matched to a gene; V was cut back by 0 bases and J by 4 bases. Germline loops: CDR1 DFQATT, CDR2 SNEGSKA (reference sequence).

The table lists this clonotype with many counts. This chain connects TRBV6-2 or TRBV6-3 to TRBJ2-2; TRBD1 agrees at 9 bases. CDR3 size: 14 residues. Looked up from germline, CDR1 is MNHEY and CDR2 is SVGEGT. V was clipped by 7 bases and J by 5 bases; unmatched bases: 5. For the CDR3, the DNA is TGTGCCAGCACCGGACAGGGGTGGACCGGGGAGCTGTTTTTT. Translation gives CASTGQGWTGELFF.

This clonotype appeared a few times. This chain joins TRBV4-1 and TRBJ2-3; the match to TRBD2 covers 8 bases. The ends lost 5 bases at V and 0 bases at J; junction bases unmatched: 4. CDR1 MGHRA and CDR2 YSYEKL come from the germline V gene. There are 15 residues in the CDR3. CDR3 amino acids: CASSVRGGSTDTQYF. CDR3 coding DNA: TGCGCCAGCAGCGTACGGGGGGGAAGCACAGATACGCAGTATTTT.